This T cell receptor beta chain emerged from a study of T cells after yellow fever vaccination. On the study more broadly: Fractions with few cells were prepared using SMART-Seq v4 Ultra Low Input. Study-wide findings and caveats: A weaker but faster secondary response was observed, peaking on day 5 versus 15. Once the booster was given, most primary-vaccination clones reappeared, at around 96% for CD4 and 88% for CD8.

Turning to this clonotype: The antigen remains undetermined.

A single record per CDR3 protein comes from TCRdb applying MiXCR to the 5' RACE reads. The repertoire consists of about 510,000 distinct CDR3 sequences, with about a fifth occurring once and the leading ten covering 15% to 20%. There are 17 residues in the CDR3. The TCR comes from a young man who received the YFV17D yellow fever vaccine. The chain combines TRBV21-1 with TRBJ1-2; TRBD1 reflects the table's D call only, with no check against the DNA. TRBV21-1 is a pseudogene segment. This specimen consisted of PBMCs, obtained around 3 weeks after the first yellow fever vaccination. CDR3 amino acids: CASRVPPRQNTNYGYTF. The DNA for the CDR3 is TGTGCCAGCAGAGTTCCACCTCGACAGAACACTAACTATGGCTACACCTTC.